A selection of T cell receptor beta chains follows, all from one sample in a study of blood T cell repertoires in COVID-19. Produced via immunoSEQ multiplex PCR; TCRdb's table is partial and in-frame only. The repertoire consists of around 140,000 clones, with more than 85% occurring once and the leading ten covering approximately 4.3%. The sample was peripheral blood. The receptors come from a man in his 60s with COVID-19, enrolled during active disease. Both conserved end residues are part of each CDR3. D genes are given only for firm matches. The size field is filled for only some rows; it gives once, few, many or a size class.

once,TRBJ1-1,TRBV7-2,NA,CASSSSRVSDTEAFF,TGTGCCAGCAGCTCCTCCAGGGTCTCGGACACTGAAGCTTTCTTT
NA,TRBJ1-6,TRBV4-3,NA,CASSQVGSSGTPLHF,TGCGCCAGCAGCCAAGTGGGCAGCTCGGGGACACCCCTCCACTTT
NA,TRBJ2-2,TRBV6-4,TRBD2,CASSDSPRGGRNTGELFF,TGTGCCAGCAGTGACTCCCCCCGGGGGGGCAGAAACACCGGGGAGCTGTTTTTT
NA,TRBJ2-7,TRBV10-3,TRBD1,CAISEAGTAPYEQYF,TGTGCCATCAGTGAGGCCGGGACAGCACCCTACGAGCAGTACTTC
NA,TRBJ2-2,TRBV11-1,NA,CASSLDRGTGELFF,TGTGCCAGCAGCTTAGATCGGGGAACCGGGGAGCTGTTTTTT
NA,TRBJ1-3,TRBV6-1,NA,CASSDVKGSQSSF,TGTGCCAGCAGTGATGTAAAAGGGAGCCAATCGTCGTTT
NA,TRBJ1-4,TRBV5-1,TRBD1,CASGIQGANEKLFF,TGCGCCAGCGGTATTCAGGGGGCTAATGAAAAACTGTTTTTT
NA,TRBJ1-1,TRBV19,NA,CASRNMDSEAFF,TGTGCCAGTAGAAATATGGACAGTGAAGCTTTCTTT
NA,TRBJ1-2,TRBV29-1,NA,CSVLPGGMGYTF,TGCAGCGTCCTTCCCGGGGGTATGGGCTACACCTTC
NA,TRBJ1-3,TRBV29-1,TRBD1,CSVETGGNTIYF,TGCAGCGTTGAGACAGGGGGAAACACCATATATTTT
NA,TRBJ1-6,TRBV5-6,NA,CASSLVGVQDNSPLHF,TGTGCCAGCAGCTTGGTAGGGGTGCAAGATAATTCACCCCTCCACTTT
NA,TRBJ1-1,TRBV21-1,NA,CASSIQGAPNTEAFF,TGTGCCAGCAGCATACAGGGGGCCCCGAACACTGAAGCTTTCTTT
NA,TRBJ1-2,TRBV5-1,NA,CASSVSREAGSYGYTF,TGCGCCAGCAGCGTATCCCGGGAAGCGGGCAGCTATGGCTACACCTTC
NA,TRBJ1-1,TRBV6-5,NA,CASSYDRSLEAFF,TGTGCCAGCAGTTACGACAGGAGCCTTGAAGCTTTCTTT
NA,TRBJ2-3,TRBV28,NA,CASRASIARTDTQYF,TGTGCCAGCAGGGCGAGCATAGCCCGGACAGATACGCAGTATTTT
NA,TRBJ2-6,TRBV19,TRBD1,CASRGTGGSGANVLTF,TGTGCCAGTAGGGGGACAGGCGGTTCTGGGGCCAACGTCCTGACTTTC
NA,TRBJ2-4,TRBV3-1/TRBV3-2,TRBD2,CASSHPGGLVAKNIQYF,TGTGCCAGCAGCCACCCGGGGGGTTTGGTTGCCAAAAACATTCAGTACTTC
NA,TRBJ1-2,TRBV5-1,TRBD1,CASSLDRGNYGYTF,TGCGCCAGCAGCTTGGACAGGGGGAACTATGGCTACACCTTC
NA,TRBJ1-4,TRBV30,TRBD1,CALARTGRNEKLFF,TGTGCCTTGGCGAGGACAGGAAGGAATGAAAAACTGTTTTTT
NA,TRBJ1-3,TRBV29-1,TRBD1,CSVEVQGLRSGNTIYF,TGCAGCGTTGAAGTACAGGGGCTACGCTCTGGAAACACCATATATTTT
NA,TRBJ2-7,TRBV28,TRBD2,CASTRSGGASGEQYF,TGTGCCAGCACCCGGTCGGGGGGGGCGTCGGGAGAGCAGTACTTC
NA,TRBJ1-6,TRBV11-2,NA,CAIGTGTKGSPLHF,TGTGCCATAGGGACCGGGACTAAGGGATCACCCCTCCACTTT
NA,TRBJ2-2,TRBV5-1,TRBD2,CASELAGGMNTGELFF,TGCGCCAGCGAACTAGCGGGGGGGATGAACACCGGGGAGCTGTTTTTT
NA,TRBJ2-1,TRBV27,NA,CASSYRDNEQFF,TGTGCCAGCAGTTATCGGGACAATGAGCAGTTCTTC
NA,TRBJ1-2,TRBV7-2,NA,CASSLQGDGYTF,TGTGCCAGCAGCTTACAGGGTGATGGCTACACCTTC
NA,TRBJ2-7,TRBV7-2,NA,CASSFGVAGLLHEQYF,TGTGCCAGCAGCTTTGGGGTGGCGGGGCTTCTCCACGAGCAGTACTTC
NA,TRBJ1-2,TRBV6-5,NA,CASRQGILDYGYTF,TGTGCCAGCAGGCAGGGGATATTGGACTATGGCTACACCTTC
NA,TRBJ1-6,TRBV30,NA,CAWSVRGPPLHF,TGTGCCTGGAGTGTCAGGGGTCCACCCCTCCACTTT
NA,TRBJ2-1,TRBV11-3,TRBD2,CASSLGGGDNEQFF,TGTGCCAGCAGCTTAGGCGGGGGGGACAATGAGCAGTTCTTC
NA,TRBJ1-1,TRBV14,NA,CASSQDLLDGGTEAFF,TGTGCCAGCAGCCAAGATCTATTGGACGGAGGCACTGAAGCTTTCTTT
NA,TRBJ2-1,TRBV29-1,NA,CSTTGGWTYNEQFF,TGCAGCACTACCGGGGGTTGGACCTACAATGAGCAGTTCTTC
NA,TRBJ2-5,TRBV18,NA,CASSLNQKETQYF,TGTGCCAGCTCACTCAATCAAAAAGAGACCCAGTACTTC
NA,TRBJ1-2,TRBV29-1,TRBD1,CSVDRGLRYGYTF,TGCAGCGTTGACAGGGGGCTAAGGTATGGCTACACCTTC
once,TRBJ2-7,TRBV4-2,TRBD2,CASSQDQGLAGLYEQYF,TGTGCCAGCAGCCAAGATCAGGGACTAGCGGGGCTATACGAGCAGTACTTC
NA,TRBJ1-6,TRBV23-1,NA,CASRQRAPFHDRGKTPLHF,TGCGCCAGCAGGCAACGGGCACCCTTCCACGATCGGGGGAAAACACCCCTCCACTTT
NA,TRBJ2-5,TRBV20-1,NA,CSARAQETQYF,TGCAGTGCTAGGGCCCAAGAGACCCAGTACTTC
NA,TRBJ2-1,TRBV20-1,TRBD2,CSASRLAGGPDEQFF,TGCAGTGCTAGTAGACTAGCGGGGGGGCCAGATGAGCAGTTCTTC
NA,TRBJ1-3,TRBV4-1,NA,CASSQEEGGAGSSGNTIYF,TGCGCCAGCAGCCAAGAAGAGGGGGGGGCAGGCTCTAGTGGAAACACCATATATTTT